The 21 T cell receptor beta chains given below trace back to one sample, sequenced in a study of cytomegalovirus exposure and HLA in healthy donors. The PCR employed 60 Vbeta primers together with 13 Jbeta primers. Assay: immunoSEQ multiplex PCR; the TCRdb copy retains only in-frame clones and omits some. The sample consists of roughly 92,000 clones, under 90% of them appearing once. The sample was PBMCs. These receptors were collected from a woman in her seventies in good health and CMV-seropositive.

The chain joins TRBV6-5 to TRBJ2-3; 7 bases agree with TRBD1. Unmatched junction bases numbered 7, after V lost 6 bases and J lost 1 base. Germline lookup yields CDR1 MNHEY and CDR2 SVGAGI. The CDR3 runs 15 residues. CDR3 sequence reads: CASRRTGAGTDTQYF. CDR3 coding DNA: TGTGCCAGCAGGAGAACAGGGGCAGGCACAGATACGCAGTATTTT.

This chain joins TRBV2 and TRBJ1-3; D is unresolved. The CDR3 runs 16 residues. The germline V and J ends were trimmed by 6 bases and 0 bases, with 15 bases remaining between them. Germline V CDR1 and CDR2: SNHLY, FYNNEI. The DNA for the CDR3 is TGTGCCAGCAGCCCTGCTCAGACTTTCTCTGGAAACACCATATATTTT. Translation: CASSPAQTFSGNTIYF.

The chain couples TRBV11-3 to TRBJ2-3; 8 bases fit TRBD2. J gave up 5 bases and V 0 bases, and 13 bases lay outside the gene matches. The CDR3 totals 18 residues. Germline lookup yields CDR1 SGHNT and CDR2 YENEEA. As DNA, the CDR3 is TGTGCCAGCAGCTTAGATTCCTTTTTGGGACTAGAAGTAGATACGCAGTATTTT. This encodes CASSLDSFLGLEVDTQYF.

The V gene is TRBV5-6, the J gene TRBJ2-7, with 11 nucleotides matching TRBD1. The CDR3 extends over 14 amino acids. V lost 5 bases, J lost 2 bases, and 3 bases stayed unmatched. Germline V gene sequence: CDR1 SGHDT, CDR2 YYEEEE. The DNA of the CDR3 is TGTGCCAGCAGGGGACAGGGGGGGACCTACGAGCAGTACTTC. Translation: CASRGQGGTYEQYF.

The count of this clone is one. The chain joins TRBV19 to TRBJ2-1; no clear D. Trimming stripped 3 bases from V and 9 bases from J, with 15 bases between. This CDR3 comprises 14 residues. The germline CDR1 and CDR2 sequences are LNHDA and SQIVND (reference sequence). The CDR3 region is CASSMGLSISEQFF. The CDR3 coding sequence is TGTGCCAGTAGTATGGGCCTATCCATCAGTGAGCAGTTCTTC.

For the CDR3, the DNA is TGTGCCAGCAGCCTCCGTTGGGGGGTAAACACCGGGGAGCTGTTTTTT. This sequence encodes CASSLRWGVNTGELFF. The chain joins TRBV28 to TRBJ2-2; TRBD2 is a possible D gene (6 bases). V was trimmed by 6 bases and J by 2 bases, leaving 16 bases between them. Germline values: CDR1 MDHEN, CDR2 SYDVKM. The CDR3 covers 16 residues.

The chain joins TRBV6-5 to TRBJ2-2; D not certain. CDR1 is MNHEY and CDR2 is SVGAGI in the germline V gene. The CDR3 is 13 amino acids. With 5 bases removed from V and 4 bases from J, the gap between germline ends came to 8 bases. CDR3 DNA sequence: TGTGCCAGCAGTAAACCCGGCACCGGGGAGCTGTTTTTT. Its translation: CASSKPGTGELFF.

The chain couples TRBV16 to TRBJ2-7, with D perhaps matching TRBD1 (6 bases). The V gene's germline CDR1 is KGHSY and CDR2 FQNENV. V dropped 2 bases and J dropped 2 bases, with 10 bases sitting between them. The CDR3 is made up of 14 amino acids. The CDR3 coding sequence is TGTGCCAGCAGCCAAGCGGACAGAGCCTACGAGCAGTACTTC. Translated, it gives CASSQADRAYEQYF.

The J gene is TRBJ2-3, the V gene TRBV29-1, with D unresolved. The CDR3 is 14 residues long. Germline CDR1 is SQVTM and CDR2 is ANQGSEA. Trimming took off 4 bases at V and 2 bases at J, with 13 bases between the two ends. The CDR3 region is CSVGHSYTTDTQYF. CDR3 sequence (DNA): TGCAGCGTTGGCCACAGCTACACCACAGATACGCAGTATTTT.

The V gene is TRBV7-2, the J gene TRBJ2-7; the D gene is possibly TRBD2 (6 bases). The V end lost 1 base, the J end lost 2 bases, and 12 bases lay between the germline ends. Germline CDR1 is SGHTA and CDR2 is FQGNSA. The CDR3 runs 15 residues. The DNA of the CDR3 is TGTGCCAGCAGCTTAGGTCCTAGCGCGACCTACGAGCAGTACTTC. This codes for CASSLGPSATYEQYF.

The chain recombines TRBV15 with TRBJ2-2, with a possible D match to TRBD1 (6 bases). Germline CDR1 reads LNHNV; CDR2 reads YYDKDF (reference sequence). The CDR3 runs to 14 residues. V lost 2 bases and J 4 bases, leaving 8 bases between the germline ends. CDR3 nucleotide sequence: TGTGCCACCAGCAGATCCAGGGGCACCGGGGAGCTGTTTTTT. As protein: CATSRSRGTGELFF.

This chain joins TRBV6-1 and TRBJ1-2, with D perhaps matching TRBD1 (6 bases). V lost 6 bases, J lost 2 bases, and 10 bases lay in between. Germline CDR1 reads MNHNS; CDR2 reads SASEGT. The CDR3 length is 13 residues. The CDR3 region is CASSPDRNYGYTF. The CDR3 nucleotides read TGTGCCAGCAGCCCGGACAGAAACTATGGCTACACCTTC.

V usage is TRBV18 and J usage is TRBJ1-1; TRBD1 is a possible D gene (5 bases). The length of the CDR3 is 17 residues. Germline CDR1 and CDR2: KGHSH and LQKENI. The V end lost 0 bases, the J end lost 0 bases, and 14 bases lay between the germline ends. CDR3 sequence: CASSPPGLQKVNTEAFF. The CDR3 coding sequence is TGTGCCAGCTCACCACCGGGACTCCAAAAGGTGAACACTGAAGCTTTCTTT.

In nucleotides, the CDR3 is TGCGCCAGCAGCCCGGGGGATCAGGAGCAGTACTTC. Translation gives CASSPGDQEQYF. The chain is built from TRBV10-1 and TRBJ2-7; TRBD2 might be the D (6 bases). From germline, CDR1 is WNHNN and CDR2 SYGVQD (reference sequence). The CDR3 sequence is 12 residues long. Trimming removed 6 bases at V and 7 bases at J, with 13 bases between.

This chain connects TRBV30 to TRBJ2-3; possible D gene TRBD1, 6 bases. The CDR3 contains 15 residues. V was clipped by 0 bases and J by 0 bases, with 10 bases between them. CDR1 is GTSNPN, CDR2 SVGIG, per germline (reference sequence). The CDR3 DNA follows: TGTGCCTGGAGTGTAGACAGGTTAAGCACAGATACGCAGTATTTT. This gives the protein CAWSVDRLSTDTQYF.

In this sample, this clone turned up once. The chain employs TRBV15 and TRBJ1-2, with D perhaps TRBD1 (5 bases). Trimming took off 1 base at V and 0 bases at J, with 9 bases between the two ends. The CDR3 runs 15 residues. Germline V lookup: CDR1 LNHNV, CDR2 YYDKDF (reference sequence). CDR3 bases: TGTGCCACCAGCAGAGGGACACTCCCTAACTATGGCTACACCTTC. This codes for CATSRGTLPNYGYTF. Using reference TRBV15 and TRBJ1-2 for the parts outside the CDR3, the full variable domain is DAMVIQNPRYQVTQFGKPVTLSCSQTLNHNVMYWYQQKSSQAPKLLFHYYDKDFNNEADTPDNFQSRRPNTSFCFLDIRSPGLGDTAMYLCATSRGTLPNYGYTFGSGTRLTVV.

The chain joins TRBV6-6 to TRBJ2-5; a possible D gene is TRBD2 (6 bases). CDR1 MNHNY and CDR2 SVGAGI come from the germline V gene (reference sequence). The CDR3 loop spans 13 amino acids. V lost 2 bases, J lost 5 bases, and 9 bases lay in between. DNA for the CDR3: TGTGCCAGCAGTTACCACCGGGGGGAGACCCAGTACTTC. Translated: CASSYHRGETQYF.

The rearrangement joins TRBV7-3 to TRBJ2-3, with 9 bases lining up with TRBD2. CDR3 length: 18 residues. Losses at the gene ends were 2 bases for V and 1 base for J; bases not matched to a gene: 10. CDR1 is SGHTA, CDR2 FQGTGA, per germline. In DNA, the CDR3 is TGTGCCAGCAGCTTAGGTAGCGGGGGCCAATTGGGCACAGATACGCAGTATTTT. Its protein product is CASSLGSGGQLGTDTQYF.

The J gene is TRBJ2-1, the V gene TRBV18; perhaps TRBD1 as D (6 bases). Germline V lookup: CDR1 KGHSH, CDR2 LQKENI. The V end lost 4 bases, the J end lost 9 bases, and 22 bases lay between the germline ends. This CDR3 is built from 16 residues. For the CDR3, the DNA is TGTGCCAGCTCACTAATTAGGGGGATTGGGGCTCCTGAGCAGTTCTTC. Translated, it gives CASSLIRGIGAPEQFF.

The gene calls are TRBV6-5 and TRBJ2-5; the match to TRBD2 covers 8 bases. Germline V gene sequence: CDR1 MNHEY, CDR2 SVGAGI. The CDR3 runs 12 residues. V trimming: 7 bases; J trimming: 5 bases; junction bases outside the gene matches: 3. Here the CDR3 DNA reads TGTGCCAGCAAGACGGGAGGGGAGACCCAGTACTTC. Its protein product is CASKTGGETQYF.

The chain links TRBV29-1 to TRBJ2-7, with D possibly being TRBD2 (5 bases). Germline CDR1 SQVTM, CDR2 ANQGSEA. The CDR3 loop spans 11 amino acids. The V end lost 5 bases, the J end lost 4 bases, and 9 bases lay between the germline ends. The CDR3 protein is CSVFEGYEQYF. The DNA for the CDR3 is TGCAGCGTTTTTGAGGGTTACGAGCAGTACTTC.